The 13 T cell receptor beta chains below come from one sample, sequenced in a study of blood T cell repertoires in COVID-19. Clones were sequenced by immunoSEQ multiplex PCR, and TCRdb holds only the in-frame ones, with some missing. This repertoire shows roughly 75,000 clones, 90% found once; its top ten account for 6.5% to 8.5%. The sequencing input was peripheral blood. These receptors came from a human donor in a cohort sampled during active COVID-19.

This chain joins TRBV2 and TRBJ2-5; weak D call: TRBD2 (5 bases). CDR1 and CDR2 (germline): SNHLY, FYNNEI. Deletions cut 10 bases from V and 5 bases from J, with 20 bases between. CDR3 length equals 14 residues. As DNA, the CDR3 is TGTGCCACCAACCTAGAGGGTCGTGGGGAGACCCAGTACTTC. Amino acid sequence: CATNLEGRGETQYF. The complete variable domain, with remaining parts taken from reference TRBV2 and TRBJ2-5, reads EPEVTQTPSHQVTQMGQEVILRCVPISNHLYFYWYRQILGQKVEFLVSFYNNEISEKSEIFDDQFSVERPDGSNFTLKIRSTKLEDSAMYFCATNLEGRGETQYFGPGTRLLVL.

The rearrangement joins TRBV9 to TRBJ2-4; a possible D gene is TRBD2 (6 bases). V was clipped by 2 bases and J by 9 bases, with 15 bases between them. From germline, CDR1 is SGDLS and CDR2 YYNGEE. The CDR3 sequence is 14 residues long. The CDR3 bases are TGTGCCAGCAGCGTGGGAGGCGAGGTGGGCATTCAGTACTTC. This gives the protein CASSVGGEVGIQYF.

V gene TRBV5-1 combines with J gene TRBJ2-7; D gene ambiguous. With 2 bases removed from V and 6 bases from J, the gap between germline ends came to 12 bases. Germline V gives CDR1 SGHRS, CDR2 YFSETQ. The CDR3 contains 13 residues. In DNA form, the CDR3 reads TGCGCCAGCAGCTTAAGTAGTTTCGCCGAGCAGTACTTC. This translates into CASSLSSFAEQYF.

The gene calls are TRBV11-2 and TRBJ1-6, with 9 nucleotides matching TRBD1. This CDR3 is 14 amino acids long. Unmatched junction bases numbered 5, after V lost 4 bases and J lost 10 bases. Germline V gene lookup returns CDR1 SGHAT and CDR2 FQNNGV. The DNA of the CDR3 is TGTGCCAGCAGCTCGCCGGACAGGGGCTCACCCCTCCACTTT. This translates into CASSSPDRGSPLHF.

J is TRBJ1-1 and V is TRBV5-8, with a weak D call TRBD1 (6 bases). The CDR3 contains 14 residues. V lost 4 bases and J 4 bases, leaving 14 bases between the germline ends. Germline CDR1 and CDR2: SGHTS and YDEGEE. The DNA for the CDR3 is TGTGCCAGCAGCACCCGACAGGTCGGCACTGAAGCTTTCTTT. This encodes CASSTRQVGTEAFF.

The V call is TRBV28, the J call TRBJ2-7; D gene uncertain. Trimming stripped 4 bases from V and 3 bases from J, with 13 bases between. This CDR3 has 14 residues. Germline loops: CDR1 MDHEN, CDR2 SYDVKM. The CDR3 DNA sequence: TGTGCCAGCAGTTCGTTACTCATACTCTACGAGCAGTACTTC. This codes for CASSSLLILYEQYF.

The chain is built from TRBV3-1 (or the pseudogene TRBV3-2) and TRBJ1-2; tentative D call: TRBD1 (6 bases). Trimming removed 0 bases at V and 0 bases at J, with 32 bases between. CDR3 length: 23 amino acids. The V gene's germline CDR1 is LGHDT and CDR2 YNNKEL (reference sequence). Written as DNA, the CDR3 is TGTGCCAGCAGCCAAGAAGGGGTCGACAGGAGGTCGAGGGAATCTAAGCCTAACTATGGCTACACCTTC. Translation gives CASSQEGVDRRSRESKPNYGYTF.

The chain employs TRBV2 and TRBJ2-1; 10 nucleotides align to TRBD1. The CDR3 is 15 amino acids. V dropped 5 bases and J dropped 5; count of bases not matched to a gene: 6. Germline V gives CDR1 SNHLY, CDR2 FYNNEI. The CDR3 nucleotides are TGTGCCAGCAGTAAACCGGGACAGGGGAACAATGAGCAGTTCTTC. As protein: CASSKPGQGNNEQFF.

The chain combines TRBV18 with TRBJ2-1; TRBD1 matches 12 bases. CDR1 is KGHSH, CDR2 LQKENI, per germline. With V trimmed by 1 base and J by 7 bases, 8 bases remained unmatched. This CDR3 comprises 17 residues. DNA of the CDR3: TGTGCCAGCTCACCACTACCCGGGACAGGGGGCTTTAATGAGCAGTTCTTC. Protein sequence: CASSPLPGTGGFNEQFF.

This clone has only a few counts. The chain combines TRBV27 with TRBJ2-7; the match to TRBD1 covers 9 bases. The CDR3 is 15 residues long. Per the germline V gene, CDR1 is MNHEY and CDR2 is SMNVEV (reference sequence). The trim removed 0 bases at V and 3 bases at J, leaving 3 bases unmatched. The CDR3 spells CASSLSHRGLYEQYF. DNA of the CDR3: TGTGCCAGCAGTTTATCTCACAGGGGGCTCTACGAGCAGTACTTC.

The V call is TRBV5-1, the J call TRBJ2-3, with 7 bases identical to TRBD2. Germline V gives CDR1 SGHRS, CDR2 YFSETQ. This CDR3 is built from 17 residues. V trimming: 4 bases; J trimming: 0 bases; junction bases outside the gene matches: 11. CDR3 nucleotide sequence: TGCGCCAGCAGCCTACCGACTAGCCCACCTAGCACAGATACGCAGTATTTT. Protein sequence: CASSLPTSPPSTDTQYF. Based on the CDR3 plus reference TRBV5-1 and TRBJ2-3, the full variable domain is KAGVTQTPRYLIKTRGQQVTLSCSPISGHRSVSWYQQTPGQGLQFLFEYFSETQRNKGNFPGRFSGRQFSNSRSEMNVSTLELGDSALYLCASSLPTSPPSTDTQYFGPGTRLTVL.

The chain joins TRBV4-3 to TRBJ2-3; a weak D match, TRBD1 (8 bases). This CDR3 is built from 17 residues. From germline, CDR1 is LGHNA and CDR2 YSLEER. The V end lost 4 bases, the J end lost 5 bases, and 22 bases lay between the germline ends. The CDR3: CASSLLGGQGAGDTQYF. CDR3 in DNA: TGCGCCAGCAGCCTCTTGGGAGGGCAGGGGGCCGGAGATACGCAGTATTTT.

J is TRBJ2-5 and V is TRBV7-2; TRBD2 matches at 12 bases. With V trimmed by 4 bases and J by 1 base, 4 bases remained unmatched. The V gene's germline CDR1 is SGHTA and CDR2 FQGNSA. The CDR3 is made up of 16 amino acids. The CDR3 bases are TGTGCCAGCAGCTCGGCTAGCGGGGGGGCCCAAGAGACCCAGTACTTC. Its translation is CASSSASGGAQETQYF.